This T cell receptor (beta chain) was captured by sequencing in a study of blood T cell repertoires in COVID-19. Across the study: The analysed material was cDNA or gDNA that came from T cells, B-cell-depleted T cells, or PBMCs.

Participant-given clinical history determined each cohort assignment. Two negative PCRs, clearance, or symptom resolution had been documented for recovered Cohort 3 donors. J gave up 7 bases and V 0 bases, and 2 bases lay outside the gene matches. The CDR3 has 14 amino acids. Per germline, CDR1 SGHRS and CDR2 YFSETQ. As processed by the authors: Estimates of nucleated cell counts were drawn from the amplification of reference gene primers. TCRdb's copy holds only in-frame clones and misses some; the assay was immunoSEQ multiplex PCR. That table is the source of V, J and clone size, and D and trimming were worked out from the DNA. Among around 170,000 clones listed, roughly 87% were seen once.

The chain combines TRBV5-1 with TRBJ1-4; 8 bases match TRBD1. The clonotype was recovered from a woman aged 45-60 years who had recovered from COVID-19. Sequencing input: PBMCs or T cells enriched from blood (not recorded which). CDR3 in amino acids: CASSLGQGREKLFF. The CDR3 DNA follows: TGCGCCAGCAGCTTGGGACAGGGGCGTGAAAAACTGTTTTTT.